This T cell receptor (beta chain) was captured in a study of naive and memory T cell subsets. Study-wide results and caveats: A clonotype means one alpha or beta sequence, not an alpha/beta pair.

An equimolar mix of two oligonucleotides served as the beta constant-region primer for TRBC1 and TRBC2. Ligated cDNA was amplified by four rounds of PCR with nested alpha and beta constant-region primers and SP2. TCRdb called the UMI-ligation and nested PCR reads again in MiXCR, with one record for every CDR3 protein. The sample consists of about 21,000 distinct CDR3 sequences, approximately 11% of them appearing once. This clonotype was detected ten times or more. Its specificity is unknown. Looked up from germline, CDR1 is MNHEY and CDR2 is SMNVEV (reference sequence). With 1 base removed from V and 8 bases from J, the gap between germline ends came to 12 bases. CDR3 length: 14 amino acids.

The chain recombines TRBV27 with TRBJ2-1; D possibly corresponds to TRBD2 (6 bases). The sequencing sample was made of central memory CD8+ T cells from blood. The source of this sequence is a human donor in good health. The CDR3 DNA is TGTGCCAGCAGTTTATTCGGGGGTACTGATGAGCAGTTCTTC. Protein sequence: CASSLFGGTDEQFF.